This TCR beta chain was identified during a study of T cell repertoires in cytomegalovirus infection. Findings and caveats of the study: Using cumulative public TCR beta family frequency, the authors identified those who carried CMV together with the relevant HLA.

Comments on this clonotype: The target antigen is unknown.

Each CDR3 protein gets one entry after TCRdb re-called the reads with MiXCR. The sample consists of about 770,000 distinct CDR3 sequences, 25% to 30% of them appearing once. Trimming removed 4 bases from V and 4 bases from J, with 14 bases in between. The CDR3 totals 15 residues. This specimen was cultured CD8+ T cells from PBMCs, taken from culture after CMV antigen stimulation. This receptor was taken from a human donor in good health (CMV status not recorded). Some clones in this sample may be carry-over from other donors' samples. The chain is built from TRBV12-3 or TRBV12-4 and TRBJ1-5; D may be TRBD1 (5 bases). CDR3 in DNA: TGTGCCAGCAGTTCAGCCAGACAGTCAAATCAGCCCCAGCATTTT. Translation: CASSSARQSNQPQHF.